This T cell receptor (beta chain) was observed in a study of Graves' ophthalmopathy and Graves' hyperthyroidism (dated 2018 in TCRdb). Describing the broader study: Peripheral blood was collected before any treatment was given, at the time of initial diagnosis. To tell Graves' ophthalmopathy apart from Graves' hyperthyroidism, and to predict which patients would progress to ophthalmopathy, the study relied on TCR beta repertoire signatures. In total, 135 blood samples were TCR-sequenced: approximately 42 ophthalmopathy, some 75 hyperthyroidism and roughly 17 hyperthyroidism-to-ophthalmopathy patients. To explore V-J signatures distinguishing ophthalmopathy from hyperthyroidism, a discovery set of roughly 100 patients (roughly 44 ophthalmopathy, roughly 56 stable hyperthyroidism) was enrolled. An independent validation cohort was composed of some 18 hyperthyroidism patients and roughly 16 patients who later progressed from hyperthyroidism to ophthalmopathy. After sampling, hyperthyroidism patients received methimazole starting at 30 mg daily, and ophthalmopathy patients received high-dose intravenous methylprednisolone. In several hyperthyroidism patients, the T-cell repertoires found in thyroid tissue were compared with those found in blood. What the work shows at the level of the full study, not this receptor alone: No statistical method was used to predetermine the sample size, and group allocation was not hidden from the investigators. In validation, the model predicted ophthalmopathy progression with more than 70% sensitivity and less than 80% specificity; about a dozen predicted patients were CT-confirmed with GO in a median of around 6 months. In cross-validation, the 13-signature model distinguished ophthalmopathy from stable hyperthyroidism with more than 85% sensitivity and around 81% specificity, while in the test set the corresponding values were 80% and 75%. Most expanded thyroid clonotypes with frequency above 0.001 were also detected in blood, suggesting blood repertoires may reflect the thyroid immune response.

The CDR3 starts with the cysteine, ends with the phenylalanine, and has 14 residues. The read is trimmed to its CDR3 DNA, 42 bases read in frame from base 1. CDR1 and CDR2 were assigned from the germline V gene as SGHVS and FQNEAQ. V loses 0 bases at its end and J loses 7 bases; junction bases beyond the gene matches: 6. Patients with ophthalmopathy had moderately to severely active disease, with a Clinical Activity Score of 3 or more, a NOSPECS grade of 4 or more, and a disease duration of less than 3 months. Patients were excluded if they had other autoimmune diseases, uncontrolled infections, pregnancy or lactation. Clinical symptoms, serum thyroxine, TRAb, thyroid ultrasound and orbital computed tomography formed the basis of the diagnosis. Using Ficoll-Paque density gradient centrifugation, PBMCs were isolated from 10 ml of fresh peripheral blood. Total RNA was extracted with Trizol reagent and quality-checked on an Agilent 2100 Bioanalyzer.

As to this clonotype: It has no known antigen specificity. No base qualities exist here, and no much larger clone lies one base off it.

For repertoire sequencing, TCR beta CDR3 regions were amplified from RNA transcripts. The first round of RT-PCR was done with HTBI primers and the Qiagen OneStep RT-PCR kit, and was followed by a second round of multiplex PCR, then size selection and purification. Libraries were sequenced on an Illumina HiSeq2000 using paired-end 100 bp reads. Concerning the study's data processing: SOAPnuke was used to process the reads, removing any read that contained adapters or uncalled bases, had a mean Phred below 15, or lacked an exact match to the constant primer or identifier. COPE v1.2.5 was used to merge high-quality paired reads. Each unique nucleotide sequence was defined as a clonotype, and clonotypes were aligned to IMGT TRB V, D and J references with MiTCR v1.1. The analysis was limited to V-J combinations with a frequency above 0.0001, which together covered 99.2% of the repertoires. For each V-J combination, a TCR clonal expansion and chaos score was defined as F50 clonal expansion divided by the chaos observed in the TCRdist matrix. Welch's t-statistics and random forest were used to reduce features to 13 V-J combinations, which were fed into a naive Bayes classifier. Thyroid-blood repertoire similarity was quantified with the Morisita-Horn index. TCRdb cleaned the public reads at Q25 with fastp, built clones with MiXCR and kept in-frame beta chains. Rows matching on CDR3 protein sequence are summarized as one entry with the most common DNA and genes. The V and J calls were not made by the authors but by TCRdb's processing. The sample table contains about 740,000 distinct CDR3 sequences; only one count was recorded for 40% of them. Of the sample, 44% falls within the top ten clones.

This receptor chain uses TRBV7-8 and TRBJ2-7; 7 central nucleotides agree with TRBD2. The clonotype comes from an adult man with Graves' ophthalmopathy. Sequences were obtained from peripheral blood. The DNA reads TGTGCCAGCAGCTTAGCGTTATTGGGGGGGGAGCAGTACTTC. It encodes CASSLALLGGEQYF.